This TCR beta chain was sequenced for a study of blood T cell repertoires in COVID-19. Study background: The samples span acute and convalescent COVID-19 from the United States, Italy and Spain. The analysed material was cDNA or gDNA that came from T cells, B-cell-depleted T cells, or PBMCs.

Authors' data handling: Estimation of nucleated cell counts relied on the amplification of reference gene primers. Method: immunoSEQ multiplex PCR; TCRdb's copy keeps in-frame clones and lacks some. V and J calls and clone size are as listed in that table; D and trimming were resolved from the DNA. The sample holds 140,000 to 150,000 clones, 80% to 90% seen once. The CDR3 length is 15 residues. CDR1 SGDLS and CDR2 YYNGEE come from the germline V gene. J lost 6 bases, V lost 3 bases, and 5 bases had no gene match. The receptor was isolated from a woman aged 45 to 65 with acute or convalescent COVID-19. The sequencing sample was made of peripheral blood. V gene TRBV9 combines with J gene TRBJ1-6; 8 nucleotides match TRBD1. DNA of the CDR3: TGTGCCAGCAGCGCCCGGGACAGGAGTAATTCACCCCTCCACTTT. It specifies CASSARDRSNSPLHF.